Listed below are T cell receptor beta chains from one sample, sequenced in a study of cytomegalovirus exposure and HLA in healthy donors. The repertoire was sequenced with immunoSEQ multiplex PCR; TCRdb's copy has only in-frame clones and lacks some. In all, the sample yields under 200,000 clones. Sequencing was performed on PBMCs. The receptors stem from a man in his thirties or forties in good health and CMV-seronegative. CDR3s include the opening cysteine and the closing phenylalanine or tryptophan. D genes are given only for firm matches.

v_gene	len	d_gene	j_gene	CDR3aa	CDR3nt
TRBV18	16	-	TRBJ1-3	CASSPPVSGAGNTIYF	TGTGCCAGCTCACCACCGGTTTCGGGAGCTGGAAACACCATATATTTT
TRBV11-2	15	-	TRBJ2-7	CASSLGSGGNYEQYF	TGTGCCAGCAGCTTGGGTTCGGGCGGGAACTACGAGCAGTACTTC
TRBV2	15	-	TRBJ1-2	CASSPIGGALYGYTF	TGTGCCAGCAGCCCAATTGGGGGGGCTCTCTATGGCTACACCTTC
TRBV25-1	16	TRBD1	TRBJ2-7	CASSATRGQGAWEQYF	TGTGCCAGCAGCGCCACCCGGGGACAGGGGGCGTGGGAGCAGTACTTC
TRBV28	16	TRBD1	TRBJ2-7	CASSPYGQGGSYEQYF	TGTGCCAGCAGCCCTTATGGACAGGGGGGAAGCTACGAGCAGTACTTC
TRBV13	14	TRBD2	TRBJ2-7	CASSGLAGMSEQYF	TGTGCCAGCAGCGGACTAGCGGGAATGAGCGAGCAGTACTTC
TRBV27	20	TRBD2	TRBJ2-5	CASSFSKLKRLAGGFETQYF	TGTGCCAGCAGTTTCTCGAAACTCAAACGACTAGCGGGAGGGTTCGAGACCCAGTACTTC
TRBV19	15	TRBD1	TRBJ1-2	CASSAPGTGGDGYTF	TGTGCCAGTAGTGCGCCCGGGACAGGGGGCGATGGCTACACCTTC
TRBV7-9	14	-	TRBJ2-2	CASSLYINTGELFF	TGTGCCAGCAGCTTATACATTAACACCGGGGAGCTGTTTTTT
TRBV10-2	15	TRBD2	TRBJ2-7	CASSESGGGLYEQYF	TGCGCCAGCAGTGAGTCGGGGGGGGGACTATACGAGCAGTACTTC
TRBV5-8	15	-	TRBJ2-7	CASSLFRGGSYEQYF	TGTGCCAGCAGCTTGTTCAGGGGCGGCTCCTACGAGCAGTACTTC
TRBV5-6	18	TRBD1	TRBJ1-1	CASSDPGQGGVGGTEAFF	TGTGCCAGCAGCGATCCGGGACAGGGGGGAGTAGGCGGCACTGAAGCTTTCTTT
TRBV9	14	-	TRBJ1-4	CASSGGGTNEKLFF	TGTGCCAGCAGCGGTGGAGGGACTAATGAAAAACTGTTTTTT
TRBV29-1	15	TRBD2	TRBJ2-7	CSVETREGNSYEQYF	TGCAGCGTTGAGACGCGGGAGGGAAACTCCTACGAGCAGTACTTC
TRBV5-1	16	-	TRBJ1-2	CASSSGGQTGNYGYTF	TGCGCCAGCAGTTCGGGGGGGCAGACTGGAAACTATGGCTACACCTTC
TRBV11-2	14	-	TRBJ1-1	CASSLVGGNTEAFF	TGTGCCAGCAGCTTAGTCGGCGGGAACACTGAAGCTTTCTTT
TRBV27	14	TRBD1	TRBJ1-5	CASSQQGAGQPQHF	TGTGCCAGCAGTCAACAGGGGGCGGGTCAGCCCCAGCATTTT
TRBV9	14	-	TRBJ1-1	CASSPSGQNTEAFF	TGTGCCAGCAGCCCGTCGGGACAGAACACTGAAGCTTTCTTT
TRBV19	14	TRBD1	TRBJ1-1	CASLRGTGSTEAFF	TGTGCCAGCCTCAGGGGGACAGGGAGCACTGAAGCTTTCTTT
TRBV9	15	TRBD1	TRBJ2-5	CASSVAGGRRETQYF	TGTGCCAGCAGCGTAGCAGGGGGCCGGAGGGAGACCCAGTACTTC
TRBV6-1	14	TRBD1	TRBJ2-7	CASSERGQSYEQYF	TGTGCCAGCAGTGAACGGGGACAGTCCTACGAGCAGTACTTC
TRBV7-8	18	TRBD2	TRBJ2-1	CASSRGLAGASSYNEQFF	TGTGCCAGCAGCCGGGGACTAGCGGGGGCAAGCTCCTACAATGAGCAGTTCTTC
TRBV6-5	15	-	TRBJ2-2	CASSYVGGRTGELFF	TGTGCCAGCAGTTACGTGGGGGGGCGTACCGGGGAGCTGTTTTTT
TRBV2	12	TRBD1	TRBJ2-1	CASRQGARWQFF	TGTGCCAGCAGGCAGGGGGCCCGATGGCAGTTCTTC
TRBV6-5	15	-	TRBJ2-7	CASSYSGTRDYEQYF	TGTGCCAGCAGTTACTCAGGCACGAGGGACTACGAGCAGTACTTC
TRBV5-1	15	-	TRBJ1-2	CASSSRTTGAYGYTF	TGCGCCAGCAGCTCTCGTACGACAGGAGCCTATGGCTACACCTTC
TRBV11-2	14	-	TRBJ2-1	CASSSLRHKSEQFF	TGTGCCAGCAGCTCCCTGAGACATAAATCTGAGCAGTTCTTC
TRBV5-5	15	-	TRBJ2-2	CASQRAELNTGELFF	TGTGCCAGTCAGCGGGCTGAACTCAACACCGGGGAGCTGTTTTTT
TRBV7-9	13	-	TRBJ2-5	CASRQTGPETQYF	TGTGCCAGCAGGCAAACAGGGCCAGAGACCCAGTACTTC
TRBV10-3	13	-	TRBJ2-1	CAITQGPGNEQFF	TGTGCCATCACACAGGGCCCTGGGAATGAGCAGTTCTTC
TRBV10-3	16	TRBD2	TRBJ2-5	CATRPPAGGTQETQYF	TGTGCCACCAGGCCCCCAGCGGGGGGGACTCAGGAGACCCAGTACTTC
TRBV9	16	TRBD1	TRBJ1-5	CASSVDGGGNNQPQHF	TGTGCCAGCAGCGTAGATGGAGGGGGCAACAATCAGCCCCAGCATTTT
TRBV6-6	15	-	TRBJ1-2	CASYDGGQPNYGYTF	TGTGCCAGCTACGACGGCGGGCAGCCTAACTATGGCTACACCTTC
TRBV5-1	14	-	TRBJ1-1	CASSPGEGRTEAFF	TGCGCCAGCAGCCCTGGGGAGGGACGGACTGAAGCTTTCTTT
TRBV6-1	12	-	TRBJ1-2	CASSTLDTGYTF	TGTGCCAGCAGTACTCTGGACACGGGCTACACCTTC
TRBV11-3	15	-	TRBJ1-2	CASSFQGSRNYGYTF	TGTGCCAGCAGTTTCCAGGGCTCCAGAAACTATGGCTACACCTTC
TRBV27	17	-	TRBJ2-7	CASSLSALAFISYEQYF	TGTGCCAGCAGTTTATCAGCCCTAGCGTTCATCTCCTACGAGCAGTACTTC
TRBV30	15	-	TRBJ1-2	CAWSYVQSRGYGYTF	TGTGCCTGGAGTTATGTCCAGTCCCGTGGCTATGGCTACACCTTC
TRBV6-1	14	TRBD1	TRBJ2-7	CASSEGGQTYEQYF	TGTGCCAGCAGTGAAGGGGGACAGACCTACGAGCAGTACTTC
TRBV7-9	15	-	TRBJ2-3	CASSNRRGSTDTQYF	TGTGCCAGCAGCAATAGGCGGGGTAGCACAGATACGCAGTATTTT
TRBV27	16	TRBD2	TRBJ2-1	CASSVTSGGSYNEQFF	TGTGCCAGCAGTGTGACTAGCGGGGGGTCCTACAATGAGCAGTTCTTC
TRBV5-4	15	TRBD2	TRBJ2-1	CASSYGTSGRNEQFF	TGTGCCAGCAGCTACGGGACTAGCGGGAGGAATGAGCAGTTCTTC
TRBV28	14	TRBD1	TRBJ1-2	CASSLSDRGGGYTF	TGTGCCAGCAGTTTAAGCGACAGGGGTGGTGGCTACACCTTC
TRBV11-2	17	-	TRBJ1-4	CASSSSWGGEVNEKLFF	TGTGCCAGCAGTTCCTCCTGGGGGGGGGAAGTGAATGAAAAACTGTTTTTT